This paragraph covers one T cell receptor (beta chain) sequence. These data originate in a study of early T cells in non-severe SARS-CoV-2 infection. This CDR3 region has 15 residues. Unmatched junction bases numbered 7, after V lost 3 bases and J lost 9 bases. Germline V gives CDR1 SGHAT, CDR2 FQNNGV. One entry per CDR3 protein results from TCRdb running MiXCR on the 5' RACE reads. The sample has 15,000 to 20,000 distinct CDR3 sequences, roughly 5% seen once. Sample: whole blood. This sequence joins TRBV11-2 and TRBJ1-6, with 8 positions matching TRBD1. This clonotype was sampled from an adult who was a healthcare worker with PCR-confirmed SARS-CoV-2 infection or an uninfected control (not recorded which). Here the CDR3 reads CASSLGQAGFSPLHF. CDR3 nucleotides: TGTGCCAGCAGCTTGGGACAGGCTGGGTTTTCACCCCTCCACTTT.